This T cell receptor beta chain was documented in a study of shared clonotypes between healthy human individuals. Comment on this clone: Its antigen is currently unknown. The same CDR3 arises from other DNA sequences in this sample as well.

CDR3 length: 15 amino acids. From germline, CDR1 is KGHSH and CDR2 LQKENI. With 2 bases clipped from V and 7 bases from J, the junction kept 7 bases outside the gene matches. Study conclusions and caveats: Generation of non-shared clonotypes was less probable than generation of clonotypes shared by all four donors.

Deep-level settings were used for running the assay. The assay was immunoSEQ multiplex PCR, and TCRdb's table has in-frame clones only and misses some. The sample records around 340,000 clones, 73% being singletons. The sample consisted of memory CD4+ T cells sorted from blood. Subset defined: CD45RA-negative fraction. This chain uses TRBV18 with TRBJ2-7; 11 nucleotides line up with TRBD1. The source of this sequence is a man under 40 in good health. The CDR3 region is CASSPGQGAVGEQYF. The CDR3 DNA sequence: TGTGCCAGCTCACCAGGACAGGGGGCCGTGGGAGAGCAGTACTTC.